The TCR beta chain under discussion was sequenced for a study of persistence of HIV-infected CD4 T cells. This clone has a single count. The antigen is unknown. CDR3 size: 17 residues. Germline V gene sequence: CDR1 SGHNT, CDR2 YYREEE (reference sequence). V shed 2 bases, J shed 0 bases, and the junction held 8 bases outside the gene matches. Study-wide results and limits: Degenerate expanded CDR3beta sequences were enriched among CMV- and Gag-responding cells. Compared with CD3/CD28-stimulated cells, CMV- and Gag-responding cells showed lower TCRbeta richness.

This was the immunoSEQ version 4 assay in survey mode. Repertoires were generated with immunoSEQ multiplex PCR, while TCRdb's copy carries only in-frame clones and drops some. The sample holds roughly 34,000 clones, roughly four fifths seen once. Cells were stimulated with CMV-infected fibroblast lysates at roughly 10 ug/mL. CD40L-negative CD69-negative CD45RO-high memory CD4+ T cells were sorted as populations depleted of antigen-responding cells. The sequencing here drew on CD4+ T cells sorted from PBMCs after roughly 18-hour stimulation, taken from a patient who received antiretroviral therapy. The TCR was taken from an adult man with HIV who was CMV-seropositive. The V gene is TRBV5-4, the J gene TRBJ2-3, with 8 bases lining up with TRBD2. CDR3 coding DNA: TGTGCCAGCAGCTTAGGGCGAGCGGGGGTTAGCACAGATACGCAGTATTTT. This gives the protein CASSLGRAGVSTDTQYF.